These T cell receptor beta chains were read from a single sample in a study of cytomegalovirus exposure and HLA in healthy donors. TCRdb's copy holds only in-frame clones and misses some; the assay was immunoSEQ multiplex PCR. The sample includes about 70,000 clones, about 73% seen only once; the top ten take approximately 11%. The sample comprised PBMCs. The receptors derive from a woman younger than 45 in good health and CMV-seronegative. The CDR3 runs from the conserved cysteine through the conserved F or W. Fields, in order: D gene, J gene, clone size, V gene, CDR3 protein, CDR3 DNA. A D gene is named only where the DNA matches it firmly. Expanded clones get a size class; other rows say once, few or many, or leave the size out.

>TRBD1|TRBJ1-1|-|TRBV5-6
CASSLEQGAQAAEAFF
TGTGCCAGCAGCTTGGAACAGGGGGCGCAGGCGGCTGAAGCTTTCTTT
>-|TRBJ1-2|-|TRBV5-4
CASSIKRNRDYGYTF
TGTGCCAGCAGCATCAAAAGAAACAGGGATTACGGCTACACCTTC
>-|TRBJ2-7|-|TRBV29-1
CSGGRAGYEQYF
TGCAGCGGAGGTCGCGCCGGGTACGAGCAGTACTTC
>-|TRBJ1-4|-|TRBV4-3
CASSLGRSGDEKLFF
TGCGCCAGCAGCCTCGGTCGGTCGGGGGATGAAAAACTGTTTTTT
>TRBD1|TRBJ2-5|-|TRBV25-1
CASSPWTGGETQYF
TGTGCCAGCAGTCCCTGGACAGGCGGGGAGACCCAGTACTTC
>TRBD1|TRBJ1-4|-|TRBV7-8
CASSLVGTGSNEKLFF
TGTGCCAGCAGCTTAGTGGGGACAGGGAGCAATGAAAAACTGTTTTTT
>-|TRBJ2-1|-|TRBV6-1
CASSEGTGAYNEQFF
TGTGCCAGCAGTGAAGGAACGGGGGCCTACAATGAGCAGTTCTTC
>TRBD1|TRBJ1-2|-|TRBV28
CASSSTGYNGYTF
TGTGCCAGCAGTTCGACAGGGTATAATGGCTACACCTTC
>-|TRBJ2-2|few|TRBV9
CASSSRRGNTGELFF
TGTGCCAGCAGCTCCCGCAGGGGGAACACCGGGGAGCTGTTTTTT
>-|TRBJ2-2|-|TRBV28
CASSFADTGELFF
TGTGCCAGCAGTTTCGCGGACACCGGGGAGCTGTTTTTT
>-|TRBJ1-5|-|TRBV2
CASRWESNQPQHF
TGTGCCAGCAGGTGGGAGTCCAATCAGCCCCAGCATTTT
>TRBD1|TRBJ2-5|-|TRBV5-4
CASSLAGTGETQYF
TGTGCCAGCAGCTTGGCAGGGACAGGAGAGACCCAGTACTTC
>-|TRBJ2-1|-|TRBV20-1
CSARDINEQFF
TGCAGTGCCCGTGACATCAATGAGCAGTTCTTC
>-|TRBJ2-7|-|TRBV9
CASSVGTASYEQYF
TGTGCCAGCAGCGTAGGGACAGCTTCCTACGAGCAGTACTTC
>TRBD1|TRBJ1-5|-|TRBV5-6
CASSLWTGISQPQHF
TGTGCCAGCAGCCTTTGGACAGGGATTAGTCAGCCCCAGCATTTT
>-|TRBJ2-7|-|TRBV10-3
CAISDPSYGDEQYF
TGTGCCATCAGTGACCCCTCTTACGGGGACGAGCAGTACTTC
>-|TRBJ1-1|once|TRBV5-1
CASSFWAAGNTEAFF
TGCGCCAGCAGCTTCTGGGCAGCCGGGAACACTGAAGCTTTCTTT
>-|TRBJ2-5|-|TRBV7-3
CASSPPGSSFEETQYF
TGTGCCAGCAGCCCTCCCGGCTCTAGTTTTGAGGAGACCCAGTACTTC
>TRBD1|TRBJ1-5|-|TRBV28
CASRAPGGNQPQHF
TGTGCCAGCAGGGCCCCAGGGGGGAATCAGCCCCAGCATTTT
>TRBD1|TRBJ2-7|few|TRBV6-5
CASSSDRDQYEQYF
TGTGCCAGCAGTTCGGACAGGGATCAATACGAGCAGTACTTC
>-|TRBJ2-5|-|TRBV6-5
CASSYSTRGTQYF
TGTGCCAGCAGTTACTCGACGCGCGGGACCCAGTACTTC
>-|TRBJ2-7|few|TRBV4-1
CASCNGGIHEQYF
TGCGCCAGCTGCAATGGGGGCATCCACGAGCAGTACTTC
>-|TRBJ2-3|once|TRBV7-2
CASSLSDTQYF
TGTGCCAGCAGCTTATCGGATACGCAGTATTTT
>-|TRBJ1-1|-|TRBV25-1
CASSEGGFGAEAFF
TGTGCCAGCAGTGAAGGGGGCTTTGGGGCTGAAGCTTTCTTT
>TRBD2|TRBJ2-3|-|TRBV14
CASSQDRYPLAAETQYF
TGTGCCAGCAGCCAAGATCGGTATCCCCTAGCGGCAGAAACGCAGTATTTT
>-|TRBJ1-6|-|TRBV10-1
CASSKEINSPLHF
TGCGCCAGCAGCAAGGAGATCAATTCACCCCTCCACTTT
>TRBD1|TRBJ2-1|-|TRBV10-3
CAIRDRDRGLVDEQFF
TGTGCCATCAGAGACCGGGACAGGGGGCTAGTCGATGAGCAGTTCTTC
>TRBD2|TRBJ2-7|-|TRBV4-1
CASSPTSGGTPREQYF
TGCGCCAGCAGCCCAACTAGCGGGGGGACCCCCCGGGAGCAGTACTTC
>-|TRBJ1-2|-|TRBV7-9
CASSLSDGGYYGYTF
TGTGCCAGCAGCTTAAGTGACGGCGGCTACTATGGCTACACCTTC
>TRBD1|TRBJ1-5|once|TRBV28
CASSAAGTGNQPQHF
TGTGCCAGCAGTGCCGCCGGGACAGGGAATCAGCCCCAGCATTTT
>-|TRBJ2-2|-|TRBV9
CASSQAGQTNTGELFF
TGTGCCAGCAGCCAAGCGGGACAAACGAACACCGGGGAGCTGTTTTTT
>-|TRBJ1-6|-|TRBV5-1
CASSARPGLAQAGTPLHF
TGCGCCAGCAGCGCTCGACCCGGTTTGGCGCAAGCAGGGACACCCCTCCACTTT
>TRBD2|TRBJ2-3|-|TRBV6-1
CASITPGLALDTQYF
TGTGCCAGCATCACGCCGGGACTAGCCTTAGATACGCAGTATTTT
>-|TRBJ2-7|-|TRBV5-6
CASSTAGAFLYEQYF
TGTGCCAGCAGCACCGCGGGGGCTTTCCTTTACGAGCAGTACTTC
>TRBD2|TRBJ2-1|few|TRBV7-4
CASNLAGGPNEQFF
TGTGCCAGCAATTTAGCGGGGGGGCCCAATGAGCAGTTCTTC
>TRBD2|TRBJ2-7|-|TRBV4-2
CASSPWGGVAGVSYEQYF
TGTGCCAGCAGCCCTTGGGGCGGGGTAGCGGGCGTCTCCTACGAGCAGTACTTC
>-|TRBJ2-2|medium-sized|TRBV30
CAWSGGVHTGELFF
TGTGCCTGGAGTGGCGGGGTCCACACCGGGGAGCTGTTTTTT